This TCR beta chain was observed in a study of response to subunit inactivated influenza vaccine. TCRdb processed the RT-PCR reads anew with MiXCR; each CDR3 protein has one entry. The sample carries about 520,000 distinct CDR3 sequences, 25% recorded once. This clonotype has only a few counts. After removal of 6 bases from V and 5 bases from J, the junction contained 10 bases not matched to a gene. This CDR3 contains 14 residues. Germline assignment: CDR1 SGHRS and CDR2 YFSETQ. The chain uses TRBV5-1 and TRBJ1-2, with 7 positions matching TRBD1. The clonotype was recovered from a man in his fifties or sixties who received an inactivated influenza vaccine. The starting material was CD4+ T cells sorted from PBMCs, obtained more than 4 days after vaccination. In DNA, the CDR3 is TGCGCCAGCAACGAACAGGGGTCAGGGTATGGCTACACCTTC. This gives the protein CASNEQGSGYGYTF.